This is a list of T cell receptor beta chains from one sample in a study of T cell responses to AZD1222 COVID-19 vaccine. Generated by immunoSEQ multiplex PCR, the TCRdb table keeps only in-frame clones and is missing some. The sample totals about 140,000 clones. Sequencing input: peripheral blood. The receptors here all came from an adult in good health. Each CDR3 is given with its conserved first and last residue. The D gene is left open where the match is weak.

v_call	j_call	d_call	cdr3_aa	cdr3_nt
TRBV29-1	TRBJ1-4	.	CSVRRGRTLNEKLFF	TGCAGCGTTCGAAGAGGGAGGACCCTGAATGAAAAACTGTTTTTT
TRBV5-1	TRBJ2-7	TRBD1	CASSYRDRGLDEQYF	TGCGCCAGCAGCTACCGGGACAGGGGGTTAGACGAGCAGTACTTC
TRBV19	TRBJ2-2	.	CASSIRGSGTGELFF	TGTGCCAGTAGTATTAGGGGTTCGGGCACCGGGGAGCTGTTTTTT
TRBV2	TRBJ1-1	.	CASSVYGDTEAFF	TGTGCCAGCAGTGTCTACGGGGACACTGAAGCTTTCTTT
TRBV28	TRBJ2-3	TRBD1	CASSFPAGTGGTDTQYF	TGTGCCAGCAGTTTTCCGGCCGGGACAGGGGGCACAGATACGCAGTATTTT
TRBV6-5	TRBJ1-1	TRBD1	CASRGDSAMNTEAFF	TGTGCCAGCAGGGGGGACAGCGCGATGAACACTGAAGCTTTCTTT
TRBV11-2	TRBJ2-7	.	CASSRQGYEQYF	TGTGCCAGCTCCAGGCAGGGGTACGAGCAGTACTTC
TRBV24-1	TRBJ1-6	TRBD1	CATSDVDRGYSYNSPLHF	TGTGCCACCAGTGACGTTGACAGGGGATACTCCTATAATTCACCCCTCCACTTT
TRBV11-2	TRBJ1-3	TRBD1	CASSSATGPGNTIYF	TGTGCCAGCAGCTCAGCGACAGGGCCTGGAAACACCATATATTTT
TRBV28	TRBJ2-7	TRBD1	CASIGGSSYEQYF	TGTGCCAGCATAGGGGGCAGCTCCTACGAGCAGTACTTC
TRBV14	TRBJ2-1	TRBD2	CASSQSSGGYNEQFF	TGTGCCAGCAGCCAGTCTAGCGGGGGGTACAATGAGCAGTTCTTC
TRBV9	TRBJ1-2	.	CASSVAAVTNYGYTF	TGTGCCAGCAGCGTAGCGGCAGTAACTAACTATGGCTACACCTTC
TRBV7-6	TRBJ1-1	TRBD1	CASSRDSGQVNTEAFF	TGTGCCAGCAGCCGGGATTCTGGACAGGTGAACACTGAAGCTTTCTTT
TRBV11-2	TRBJ1-2	TRBD1	CASSPGQHLLYGYTF	TGTGCCAGCAGCCCGGGACAGCATCTTCTTTATGGCTACACCTTC
TRBV7-8	TRBJ1-1	.	CASSPGPPRAEAFF	TGTGCCAGCAGTCCGGGACCGCCGAGGGCTGAAGCTTTCTTT
TRBV30	TRBJ2-2	TRBD2	CAWNEREDTGELFF	TGTGCCTGGAACGAGCGGGAGGACACCGGGGAGCTGTTTTTT
TRBV7-9	TRBJ1-1	TRBD1	CASSSGAGGTEAFF	TGTGCCAGCAGCTCAGGGGCAGGGGGCACTGAAGCTTTCTTT
TRBV4-3	TRBJ2-1	TRBD2	CASSHSGVSYNEQFF	TGCGCCAGCAGCCATAGCGGGGTCTCCTACAATGAGCAGTTCTTC
TRBV4-3	TRBJ1-1	.	CASSQVVRGTEAFF	TGCGCCAGCAGCCAAGTTGTAAGGGGTACTGAAGCTTTCTTT
TRBV3-1/TRBV3-2	TRBJ2-5	.	CASSPGVAETQYF	TGTGCCAGCAGCCCCGGGGTAGCAGAGACCCAGTACTTC
TRBV7-9	TRBJ1-4	.	CASSVTGTHATNEKLFF	TGTGCCAGCAGCGTAACCGGAACACATGCAACTAATGAAAAACTGTTTTTT
TRBV9	TRBJ1-1	.	CASSVAGTNTEAFF	TGTGCCAGCAGCGTAGCTGGCACAAACACTGAAGCTTTCTTT
TRBV30	TRBJ2-5	.	CAWSQGETQYF	TGTGCCTGGAGTCAAGGGGAGACCCAGTACTTC
TRBV2	TRBJ1-2	.	CASGGGADGYTF	TGTGCCAGCGGCGGAGGGGCGGATGGCTACACCTTC
TRBV2	TRBJ2-7	TRBD2	CASRLAGSHYEQYF	TGTGCCAGCAGGCTAGCGGGGTCCCACTACGAGCAGTACTTC
TRBV13	TRBJ2-5	TRBD2	CASSLLAGGPEETQYF	TGTGCCAGCAGCTTACTAGCGGGGGGGCCGGAGGAGACCCAGTACTTC
TRBV5-6	TRBJ1-6	.	CASSPRGTYNSPLHF	TGTGCCAGCAGCCCCAGGGGAACCTATAATTCACCCCTCCACTTT
TRBV7-3	TRBJ2-2	TRBD1	CASRSGQGNTGELFF	TGTGCCAGCAGGTCGGGACAGGGGAACACCGGGGAGCTGTTTTTT
TRBV9	TRBJ2-1	TRBD1	CASSPRQGSYNEQFF	TGTGCCAGCAGCCCTCGACAGGGGTCCTACAATGAGCAGTTCTTC
TRBV10-2	TRBJ2-7	TRBD2	CASSDSAGTSGGRPYEQYF	TGCGCCAGCAGTGACAGCGCCGGGACTAGCGGGGGGCGCCCCTACGAGCAGTACTTC
TRBV19	TRBJ2-7	TRBD1	CASSPGTGGPYEQYF	TGTGCCAGTAGTCCCGGGACAGGGGGCCCCTACGAGCAGTACTTC
TRBV18	TRBJ2-7	TRBD1	CASSPRQGASYEQYF	TGTGCCAGCTCCCCCAGACAGGGGGCATCGTACGAGCAGTACTTC
TRBV7-3	TRBJ2-3	.	CASSKLGTDTQYF	TGTGCCAGCAGCAAACTAGGGACAGATACGCAGTATTTT
TRBV9	TRBJ1-4	.	CASSVGGAHNEKLFF	TGTGCCAGCAGCGTAGGGGGGGCGCATAATGAAAAACTGTTTTTT
TRBV9	TRBJ2-2	TRBD2	CASSVTGLASNTGELFF	TGTGCCAGCAGCGTCACGGGACTAGCGTCGAACACCGGGGAGCTGTTTTTT
TRBV7-5	TRBJ1-2	.	CVRSPKRDRGPLFWGYTF	TGTGTCAGAAGCCCAAAACGGGACAGGGGGCCCCTGTTCTGGGGCTACACCTTC
TRBV4-2	TRBJ2-5	TRBD1	CASSQKTGGVETQYF	TGTGCCAGCAGCCAGAAGACAGGGGGCGTAGAGACCCAGTACTTC
TRBV19	TRBJ1-5	TRBD1	CASSIRGQSNQPQHF	TGTGCCAGTAGTATAAGGGGACAGAGCAATCAGCCCCAGCATTTT
TRBV6-1	TRBJ2-5	.	CASSELAGGPQETQYF	TGTGCCAGCAGTGAACTAGCCGGGGGCCCCCAAGAGACCCAGTACTTC
TRBV5-1	TRBJ1-1	.	CASSPGGRPNTEAFF	TGCGCCAGCAGCCCGGGGGGCAGGCCGAACACTGAAGCTTTCTTT
TRBV6-1	TRBJ1-2	.	CASSEASGGEGYTF	TGTGCCAGCAGTGAAGCTTCGGGGGGCGAGGGCTACACCTTC
TRBV7-2	TRBJ2-5	.	CASSFTSGGQETQYF	TGTGCCAGCAGCTTTACCAGTGGGGGCCAAGAGACCCAGTACTTC
TRBV10-2	TRBJ1-2	TRBD1	CASSTGISGGYGYTF	TGCGCCAGCAGCACCGGGATTTCAGGGGGCTATGGCTACACCTTC
TRBV4-3	TRBJ2-1	.	CASSQGPGRAGYYNEQFF	TGCGCCAGCAGCCAGGGACCGGGTCGGGCGGGGTACTACAATGAGCAGTTCTTC
TRBV6-5	TRBJ1-2	TRBD1	CASSGQVYNYGYTF	TGTGCCAGCAGCGGACAGGTCTATAACTATGGCTACACCTTC
TRBV6-1	TRBJ2-2	.	CASSEMWADTGELFF	TGTGCCAGCAGTGAAATGTGGGCAGACACCGGGGAGCTGTTTTTT
TRBV5-8	TRBJ1-1	.	CASSLEMGGGVNTEAFF	TGTGCCAGCAGCTTGGAAATGGGTGGGGGGGTGAACACTGAAGCTTTCTTT
TRBV6-5	TRBJ1-3	.	CATKRAAGNTIYF	TGTGCCACCAAACGTGCCGCTGGAAACACCATATATTTT
TRBV10-3	TRBJ2-5	.	CAISGGQKETQYF	TGTGCCATCAGTGGAGGGCAGAAAGAGACCCAGTACTTC
TRBV4-1	TRBJ2-2	TRBD1	CASSQGDRGWAGELFF	TGCGCCAGCAGCCAGGGGGACAGGGGCTGGGCCGGGGAGCTGTTTTTT
TRBV7-2	TRBJ1-1	.	CASSFGGPASTEAFF	TGTGCCAGCAGCTTCGGGGGGCCGGCGAGTACTGAAGCTTTCTTT
TRBV5-1	TRBJ2-3	TRBD1	CASSLTGGVDTQYF	TGCGCCAGCAGCTTGACAGGGGGCGTGGATACGCAGTATTTT
TRBV10-3	TRBJ1-1	.	CAISDTLQRRNTEAFF	TGTGCCATCAGTGATACGCTACAGCGTAGAAATACTGAAGCTTTCTTT
TRBV6-5	TRBJ2-7	TRBD2	CATAWSTSGGPEQYF	TGTGCCACCGCCTGGAGTACTAGCGGGGGGCCCGAGCAGTACTTC
TRBV27	TRBJ2-2	.	CASNPTLGETGELFF	TGTGCCAGCAACCCTACGCTGGGGGAAACCGGGGAGCTGTTTTTT
TRBV5-4	TRBJ2-5	.	CASSLISGISETQYF	TGTGCCAGCAGCTTAATTTCAGGGATCTCAGAGACCCAGTACTTC
TRBV7-8	TRBJ1-4	.	CASSRRGFNEKLFF	TGTGCCAGCAGCCGAAGGGGGTTTAATGAAAAACTGTTTTTT
TRBV7-9	TRBJ1-1	TRBD1	CASSPRDREAFF	TGTGCCAGCAGCCCGAGGGACAGGGAAGCTTTCTTT
TRBV6-5	TRBJ1-5	.	CAGGVQGMYGPQHF	TGTGCCGGAGGAGTACAGGGAATGTATGGGCCCCAGCATTTT